A single sample gave rise to the 15 T cell receptor beta chains below, sequenced in a study of persistence of HIV-infected CD4 T cells. Nonspecific anti-CD3/anti-CD28 bead stimulation represents the broad CD4+ T cell repertoire. Responding CD4+ T cells were sorted by upregulation of both CD40 ligand and CD69. Sequencing used immunoSEQ version 4 in survey mode. Method: immunoSEQ multiplex PCR; TCRdb's copy keeps in-frame clones and lacks some. Of about 40,000 clones in the sample, approximately 86% were seen once. No antigens are known for them. The material sequenced was CD4+ T cells sorted from PBMCs after roughly 18-hour stimulation, taken from a patient who received antiretroviral therapy. The source is an adult man with HIV who was CMV-seropositive.

The chain couples TRBV5-8 to TRBJ2-5; D may match TRBD1 or TRBD2 (5 bases each). This CDR3 contains 15 residues. Per the germline V gene, CDR1 is SGHTS and CDR2 is YDEGEE. Trimming removed 4 bases from V and 2 bases from J, with 15 bases in between. CDR3 nucleotides: TGTGCCAGCAGCCTGTCTCCGGGACGGCAAGAGACCCAGTACTTC. It is translated as CASSLSPGRQETQYF.

The chain employs TRBV3-1 (or the pseudogene TRBV3-2) and TRBJ1-1, with unresolved D. This CDR3 region has 14 residues. V lost 0 bases to trimming and J lost 4 bases, with 9 bases between them. Per the germline V gene, CDR1 is LGHDT and CDR2 is YNNKEL (reference sequence). CDR3 sequence: CASSQDLYITEAFF. DNA for the CDR3: TGTGCCAGCAGCCAAGATCTTTATATCACTGAAGCTTTCTTT.

V usage is TRBV19 and J usage is TRBJ2-3; no definite D call. Trimming shortened V by 5 bases and J by 1 base, and 13 bases separated the two germline ends. The CDR3 has 15 residues. CDR1 is LNHDA and CDR2 is SQIVND in the germline V gene (reference sequence). The CDR3 loop is CASSSRAGGTDTQYF. DNA of the CDR3: TGTGCCAGTAGTTCGCGAGCAGGTGGCACAGATACGCAGTATTTT.

The chain is built from TRBV6-5 and TRBJ1-1, with D maybe TRBD1 (5 bases). V dropped 6 bases and J dropped 0 bases, with 14 bases sitting between them. Germline V CDR1 and CDR2: MNHEY, SVGAGI. This CDR3 region has 15 residues. DNA for the CDR3: TGTGCCAGCAGGTACATGGGGGTCATGAACACTGAAGCTTTCTTT. It specifies CASRYMGVMNTEAFF.

This chain joins TRBV3-1 (or the pseudogene TRBV3-2) and TRBJ2-1; 10 nucleotides line up with TRBD2. The CDR3 is made up of 17 amino acids. With 10 bases clipped from V and 0 bases from J, the junction kept 12 bases outside the gene matches. Germline lookup yields CDR1 LGHDT and CDR2 YNNKEL (reference sequence). CDR3 in amino acids: CATTGLAVTSSYNEQFF. The CDR3, as DNA: TGTGCCACCACAGGACTAGCGGTTACCAGCTCCTACAATGAGCAGTTCTTC.

This chain joins TRBV27 and TRBJ1-4, with 10 bases that match TRBD1. Germline V gene data show CDR1 as MNHEY and CDR2 as SMNVEV (reference sequence). Unmatched junction bases numbered 3, after V lost 5 bases and J lost 3 bases. This CDR3 contains 15 residues. Here the CDR3 DNA reads TGTGCCAGCAGTCAAGGGACAGGGGCTAATGAAAAACTGTTTTTT. Protein product: CASSQGTGANEKLFF.

The chain couples TRBV25-1 to TRBJ2-3; D unclear. V was pared by 1 base and J by 6 bases, with 11 bases between. The germline CDR1 and CDR2 sequences are MGHDK and SYGVNS. CDR3 length equals 14 residues. In nucleotides, the CDR3 is TGTGCCAGCAGTGAATCTGGCAGCTGGGATACGCAGTATTTT. This sequence encodes CASSESGSWDTQYF.

The chain couples TRBV14 to TRBJ2-5, with 12 bases fitting TRBD2. This CDR3 spans 17 amino acids. From germline, CDR1 is SGHDN and CDR2 FVKESK. Trimming cost V 2 bases and J 3 bases; bases outside gene matches: 7. The CDR3 DNA follows: TGTGCCAGCAGCCAACGAACCCGGACTAGCGGGAAAGAGACCCAGTACTTC. It encodes CASSQRTRTSGKETQYF.

This chain uses TRBV4-1 with TRBJ1-1, with TRBD1 matching over 7 bases. Trimming removed 4 bases from V and 0 bases from J; junction bases left unmatched: 11. Looked up from germline, CDR1 is MGHRA and CDR2 is YSYEKL. The CDR3 loop spans 17 amino acids. The CDR3 DNA reads as TGCGCCAGCAGCCGATATATCCCTGACAGGGTGAACACTGAAGCTTTCTTT. Residues: CASSRYIPDRVNTEAFF.

The V call is TRBV4-2, the J call TRBJ2-7, with TRBD1 matching over 8 bases. This CDR3 spans 15 amino acids. With V trimmed by 1 base and J by 0 bases, 2 bases remained unmatched. Germline lookup yields CDR1 LGHNA and CDR2 YNFKEQ. CDR3 DNA sequence: TGTGCCAGCAGCCAAGCTGGGACAGGCTCCTACGAGCAGTACTTC. As protein: CASSQAGTGSYEQYF.

This rearrangement joins TRBV5-1 to TRBJ1-1; D may be TRBD1 (5 bases). The CDR3 loop spans 12 amino acids. Germline assignment: CDR1 SGHRS and CDR2 YFSETQ. Between the trimmed V and J ends, which lost 4 bases and 2 bases, there was a span of 6 bases. The CDR3 is CASSRDNTEAFF. Written as DNA, the CDR3 is TGCGCCAGCAGCCGGGACAACACTGAAGCTTTCTTT. Combining the CDR3 with reference TRBV5-1 and TRBJ1-1 gives the whole variable domain KAGVTQTPRYLIKTRGQQVTLSCSPISGHRSVSWYQQTPGQGLQFLFEYFSETQRNKGNFPGRFSGRQFSNSRSEMNVSTLELGDSALYLCASSRDNTEAFFGQGTRLTVV.

The CDR3 nucleotides read TGTGCCAGCAGTTGGGGCAGAGTGGGCACTGAAGCTTTCTTT. Encoded protein: CASSWGRVGTEAFF. The V and J genes are TRBV6-5 and TRBJ1-1, with a tentative D call TRBD1 (5 bases). The V gene lost 4 bases and the J gene lost 4 bases, with 13 bases spanning the gap. The CDR3 runs 14 residues. Germline values: CDR1 MNHEY, CDR2 SVGAGI.

This chain links TRBV10-3 with TRBJ1-1, with a tentative D call TRBD1 (6 bases). CDR1 and CDR2 (germline): ENHRY, SYGVKD. Trimming cost V 6 bases and J 7 bases, with 18 bases left between them. The CDR3 is 14 amino acids. CDR3 residues: CAIRLNREGNEAFF. The CDR3 DNA follows: TGTGCCATCAGGCTAAACAGGGAAGGCAATGAAGCTTTCTTT.

This rearrangement joins TRBV30 to TRBJ1-2; possibly TRBD1 for D (6 bases). Trimming left V 2 bases short and J 3 bases short, with 16 bases between. The CDR3 sequence is 15 residues long. Germline V gives CDR1 GTSNPN, CDR2 SVGIG (reference sequence). As DNA, the CDR3 is TGTGCCTGGAGTACCGAGGGGGTGGGGTACTATGGCTACACCTTC. As protein: CAWSTEGVGYYGYTF. Together with reference TRBV30 and TRBJ1-2, the CDR3 gives the full variable domain: SQTIHQWPATLVQPVGSPLSLECTVEGTSNPNLYWYRQAAGRGLQLLFYSVGIGQISSEVPQNLSASRPQDRQFILSSKKLLLSDSGFYLCAWSTEGVGYYGYTFGSGTRLTVV.

The chain recombines TRBV30 with TRBJ1-1; D might be TRBD1 (5 bases). The length of the CDR3 is 11 residues. Per germline, CDR1 GTSNPN and CDR2 SVGIG (reference sequence). The V end was cut by 1 base, the J end by 11 bases, with 11 bases between. CDR3 in amino acids: CAWSERGTAFF. For the CDR3, the DNA is TGTGCCTGGAGTGAAAGGGGAACGGCTTTCTTT.